A selection of T cell receptor beta chains follows, all from one sample in a study of blood T cell repertoires in COVID-19. Clones were sequenced by immunoSEQ multiplex PCR, and TCRdb holds only the in-frame ones, with some missing. The table records some 350,000 clones, around 90% of them present only once. Input material: peripheral blood. The origin of the receptors is a man in his late teens or twenties with active or convalescent COVID-19. Each CDR3 is given with its conserved first and last residue.

V,J,CDR3
TRBV27,TRBJ2-1,CASSTGTSGRLEQFF
TRBV6-5,TRBJ2-7,CASSWTETYEQYF
TRBV20-1,TRBJ1-2,CSATDRVYGYTF
TRBV27,TRBJ2-7,CASSSRGSHYEQYF
TRBV7-9,TRBJ2-3,CASSLLSGASTDTQYF
TRBV28,TRBJ1-1,CASSKTGKSEAFF
TRBV19,TRBJ2-1,CASSLASSKYNEQFF
TRBV18,TRBJ2-3,CASSSMTSGSTDTQYF
TRBV6-5,TRBJ1-1,CASSYEGGNTEAFF
TRBV9,TRBJ2-7,CASSAGQASSYEQYF
TRBV6-5,TRBJ1-1,CASRKEVSTEAFF
TRBV4-2,TRBJ1-2,CASSQGHYGYTF
TRBV11-2,TRBJ2-5,CASSLGDRGQETQYF
TRBV5-1,TRBJ1-1,CASSYTGKNTEAFF
TRBV5-5,TRBJ1-1,CASSLGAGGYTEAFF
TRBV3-1/TRBV3-2,TRBJ1-4,CASSQAGSNEKLFF
TRBV28,TRBJ1-1,CASSSPPGRDAEAFF
TRBV4-1,TRBJ2-1,CASSQVGRGGYNEQFF
TRBV3-1/TRBV3-2,TRBJ1-6,CASSQTPTTIPDSPLHF
TRBV3-1/TRBV3-2,TRBJ1-1,CASSQDQVGPTEAFF
TRBV4-2,TRBJ1-3,CASSQGAGGNTIYF
TRBV6-5,TRBJ1-6,CASRSDRGPPLHF
TRBV5-1,TRBJ1-1,CASPNRGQMNTEAFF
TRBV3-1/TRBV3-2,TRBJ1-3,CASSWTGVGNTIYF
TRBV30,TRBJ2-1,CAWTRNSGRAYTEQFF
TRBV18,TRBJ2-7,CASSPDQGSANEQYF
TRBV6-4,TRBJ2-6,CASSDSRAGANVLTF
TRBV7-3,TRBJ1-2,CASSLERTGREGYTF
TRBV11-3,TRBJ1-1,CASSYIGGSANTEAFF
TRBV11-2,TRBJ1-2,CASSMDSQGYTF
TRBV11-2,TRBJ1-2,CASSLEVGVGRALTPYGYTF
TRBV7-9,TRBJ2-2,CASSFPSRENTGELFF
TRBV18,TRBJ2-4,CASSPQPGLAGEIAKNIQYF
TRBV7-2,TRBJ2-7,CASSLVGTSGSHSEQYF
TRBV6-7,TRBJ2-7,CASSYVDRTYEQYF
TRBV7-9,TRBJ2-2,CASSSGTGDTGELFF
TRBV19,TRBJ2-1,CASNRVAGPSSYNEQFF
TRBV5-4,TRBJ2-2,CASSLAGRGSTTGELFF
TRBV28,TRBJ2-4,CASSIGLRPRLAKNIQYF
TRBV5-1,TRBJ2-1,CASSSGSGNEQFF
TRBV6-6,TRBJ1-5,CASTQAQGNQPQHF
TRBV15,TRBJ2-2,CATSGVYSNTGELFF
TRBV14,TRBJ2-2,CASSQHRGSITGELFF
TRBV5-1,TRBJ2-1,CASSFFGALAENNEQFF
TRBV7-9,TRBJ1-3,CATSPRQGASGNTIYF
TRBV6-2/TRBV6-3,TRBJ2-1,CASSYRYWGGEYNEQFF
TRBV9,TRBJ2-5,CASKGIQETQYF
TRBV13,TRBJ2-3,CASSVAGSTDTQYF
TRBV6-2/TRBV6-3,TRBJ1-4,CASSHRGEELFF
TRBV9,TRBJ2-3,CASSVGLFGGGDTQYF
TRBV30,TRBJ2-1,CAWKGGTSSYNEQFF
TRBV9,TRBJ2-5,CASSVGDSGDQETQYF
TRBV19,TRBJ2-7,CASSSGFGQATYEQYF
TRBV7-9,TRBJ2-7,CASSLGLSGRFSPYEQYF
TRBV27,TRBJ1-2,CASSSDRGFNGYTF
TRBV7-9,TRBJ2-3,CASSQTGLDTDTQYF